A selection of T cell receptor beta chains follows, all from one sample in a study of blood T cell repertoires in COVID-19. Sequencing was performed with immunoSEQ multiplex PCR; in TCRdb, only in-frame clones are kept and a portion is missing. Of 290,000 or so clones detected, 65% to 90% appear once; the ten largest clones hold approximately 5.1%. Source material: peripheral blood. These receptors all come from a man between 50 and 59 years old with active or convalescent COVID-19. The CDR3 runs from the conserved cysteine through the conserved F or W. The D gene is left open where the match is weak. Some rows have no size entry. The others give once, few or many, or a class for an expanded clone.

j_gene | abundance | v_gene | d_gene | CDR3aa | CDR3nt
TRBJ2-7 | NA | TRBV6-6 | TRBD2 | CASSYDLAGAYEQYF | TGTGCCAGCAGTTACGATCTAGCGGGAGCATACGAGCAGTACTTC
TRBJ1-5 | few | TRBV3-1/TRBV3-2 | NA | CASSQGAGAQHF | TGTGCCAGCAGCCAAGGGGCAGGGGCCCAGCATTTT
TRBJ1-4 | few | TRBV5-1 | TRBD1 | CASSPGQGAFQEKLFF | TGCGCCAGCAGCCCCGGACAGGGGGCATTTCAGGAAAAACTGTTTTTT
TRBJ2-6 | NA | TRBV12-2 | NA | CASRLEASGGANVLTF | TGTGCAAGTCGCTTAGAAGCCTCAGGTGGGGCCAACGTCCTGACTTTC
TRBJ2-7 | NA | TRBV19 | NA | CASSPPELRSNEQYF | TGTGCCAGTAGTCCTCCGGAGCTAAGGAGCAACGAGCAGTACTTC
TRBJ2-3 | NA | TRBV27 | TRBD2 | CASRLGDSGITQYF | TGTGCCAGCAGGTTGGGGGATAGCGGGATAACGCAGTATTTT
TRBJ1-2 | few | TRBV4-1 | NA | CASSQDLGGERRYTF | TGCGCCAGCAGCCAAGATCTGGGAGGGGAAAGGCGCTACACCTTC
TRBJ1-5 | NA | TRBV6-6 | NA | CASKQSDSNQPQHF | TGTGCCAGCAAACAGTCCGATAGCAATCAGCCCCAGCATTTT
TRBJ2-7 | NA | TRBV6-5 | TRBD1 | CASRSGTGPYEQYF | TGTGCCAGCAGGTCCGGGACAGGGCCCTACGAGCAGTACTTC
TRBJ2-7 | NA | TRBV11-2 | NA | CASTFTGGPYEQYF | TGTGCCAGCACCTTCACAGGTGGCCCCTACGAGCAGTACTTC
TRBJ2-2 | NA | TRBV7-9 | TRBD1 | CASSLRTGGDTGELFF | TGTGCCAGCAGCTTGAGGACAGGGGGCGACACCGGGGAGCTGTTTTTT
TRBJ2-7 | NA | TRBV10-3 | TRBD2 | CAIRPSFDGRHEQYF | TGTGCCATCAGACCCTCGTTCGACGGGAGGCACGAGCAGTACTTC
TRBJ2-1 | NA | TRBV7-2 | TRBD1 | CASSLRDRGSNEQFF | TGTGCCAGCAGCCTTCGCGACAGGGGCAGCAATGAGCAGTTCTTC
TRBJ2-7 | NA | TRBV6-5 | TRBD2 | CASSSRPAGGYEQYF | TGTGCCAGCAGTTCGCGACCAGCGGGAGGCTACGAGCAGTACTTC
TRBJ2-5 | few | TRBV12-5 | NA | CASGRGGLELGTQYF | TGTGCTAGTGGCAGGGGAGGGCTAGAATTAGGGACCCAGTACTTC
TRBJ2-4 | NA | TRBV5-1 | NA | CASSGDIAKNIQYF | TGCGCCAGCAGTGGAGATATAGCCAAAAACATTCAGTACTTC
TRBJ1-1 | NA | TRBV10-3 | NA | CAISESTGEAFF | TGTGCCATCAGTGAGTCGACAGGTGAAGCTTTCTTT
TRBJ1-4 | NA | TRBV28 | NA | CASSLREKLFF | TGTGCCAGCAGTTTACGGGAAAAACTGTTTTTT